This T cell receptor (beta chain) was retrieved from a study of cytomegalovirus exposure and HLA in healthy donors. Overall study results and limits: High specificity and sensitivity for cytomegalovirus status were reported for the classifier. Later on, an analysis showed TCR association rates differing by HLA locus, with DRB1 the most and HLA-C the fewest.

Donors counted as nominally healthy when sampled, yet unrecorded immune exposures were likely. The germline gives CDR1 SGHRS, CDR2 YFSETQ. This CDR3 region has 15 residues. Trimming removed 2 bases from V and 3 bases from J; junction bases left unmatched: 6. The PCR made use of 60 Vbeta and 13 Jbeta primers. The data were produced by immunoSEQ multiplex PCR, yet TCRdb's version contains in-frame clones alone and is incomplete. The data contain 97,000 or so clones, over 8% of them singletons. The sample holds many counts of this clone. Its antigen is unidentified. The clonotype originates from a man aged 50 to 59 in good health and CMV-seropositive. Specimen: PBMCs. This chain links TRBV5-1 with TRBJ2-7; TRBD1 matches at 9 bases. In nucleotides, the CDR3 is TGCGCCAGCAGCTTTTCGACAGGGGGTATCTACGAGCAGTACTTC. It translates to CASSFSTGGIYEQYF.